The rows below give T cell receptor beta chains drawn from one sample of a study of T cells in lung cancer brain metastases. TCRdb's copy holds only in-frame clones and misses some; the assay was immunoSEQ multiplex PCR. The profile shows under 2,500 clones, approximately 92% of them singletons. Input material: tumor tissue from the primary lung tumor. The receptors originated from a woman aged 25-40 years with non-small cell lung cancer. The CDR3 runs from the conserved cysteine through the conserved F or W. The order of the fields is V gene, J gene, clone size, D gene, CDR3 protein, CDR3 DNA. D genes are given only for firm matches. Only part of the rows carry a size: once, few, many, or a class if the clone is expanded.

>TRBV6-6|TRBJ2-3|once|TRBD1
CASSSGQGTDTQYF
TGTGCCAGCAGTTCGGGACAGGGGACAGATACGCAGTATTTT
>TRBV4-2|TRBJ2-7|.|.
CASSQDGILYEQYF
TGTGCCAGCAGCCAAGACGGCATTCTCTACGAGCAGTACTTC
>TRBV7-8|TRBJ2-3|few|.
CASSLDVGGTTDTQYF
TGTGCCAGCAGTCTAGATGTGGGCGGGACCACAGATACGCAGTATTTT
>TRBV5-1|TRBJ2-5|once|TRBD2
CASSPGLAPQETQYF
TGCGCCAGCAGTCCGGGACTAGCGCCCCAAGAGACCCAGTACTTC
>TRBV7-9|TRBJ2-3|.|TRBD2
CASSLVVAGRDDTQYF
TGTGCCAGCAGCTTAGTAGTGGCAGGGAGGGACGATACGCAGTATTTT
>TRBV6-6|TRBJ2-1|.|TRBD2
CASSNPGLADEQFF
TGTGCCAGCAGTAACCCCGGACTAGCAGATGAGCAGTTCTTC
>TRBV30|TRBJ1-2|.|.
CAWTTGARYGYTF
TGTGCCTGGACAACCGGGGCCCGCTATGGCTACACCTTC
>TRBV5-1|TRBJ2-2|.|TRBD2
CASSIQTSGTGELFF
TGCGCCAGCAGCATTCAGACTAGCGGGACCGGGGAGCTGTTTTTT
>TRBV30|TRBJ2-7|once|TRBD2
CAWRRTSGRGGSLSYEQYF
TGTGCCTGGAGGAGGACTAGCGGGAGGGGGGGTAGCCTCTCTTACGAGCAGTACTTC
>TRBV5-1|TRBJ1-1|.|TRBD1
CASSYAGTATEAFF
TGCGCCAGCAGCTATGCCGGGACAGCGACTGAAGCTTTCTTT
>TRBV5-6|TRBJ1-4|.|.
CASSFTAGTGGEKLFF
TGTGCCAGCAGCTTTACCGCCGGGACTGGTGGTGAAAAACTGTTTTTT
>TRBV18|TRBJ2-1|.|.
CASSLDHSLGQFF
TGTGCCAGCTCACTAGACCATAGCCTGGGCCAGTTCTTC
>TRBV9|TRBJ2-5|.|.
CASSVVGVGETQYF
TGTGCCAGCAGCGTAGTTGGAGTCGGGGAGACCCAGTACTTC
>TRBV28|TRBJ2-5|.|.
CASSQERWSGETQYF
TGTGCCAGCAGCCAAGAGAGATGGTCGGGAGAGACCCAGTACTTC
>TRBV18|TRBJ1-2|.|.
CASSPELPTGGYTF
TGTGCCAGCTCACCAGAGTTACCTACGGGGGGCTACACCTTC
>TRBV5-1|TRBJ1-3|.|.
CASSPLDSSGNTIYF
TGCGCCAGCAGCCCTTTAGACTCCTCTGGAAACACCATATATTTT
>TRBV5-1|TRBJ1-1|.|TRBD1
CASRRTGAEWGEAFF
TGCGCCAGCAGGAGAACAGGGGCCGAATGGGGTGAAGCTTTCTTT
>TRBV4-1|TRBJ2-7|.|.
CASSQAPQGPEQYF
TGCGCCAGCAGCCAGGCCCCCCAGGGTCCCGAGCAGTACTTC
>TRBV29-1|TRBJ2-5|once|TRBD2
CSVEDLGLAGRTQYF
TGCAGCGTTGAAGACTTGGGACTAGCGGGGAGGACCCAGTACTTC
>TRBV18|TRBJ1-2|.|TRBD1
CASSPIGQGEYGYTF
TGTGCCAGCTCACCCATAGGACAGGGAGAGTATGGCTACACCTTC
>TRBV7-9|TRBJ2-1|.|TRBD1
CASSRTGFEQFF
TGTGCCAGCAGCAGGACAGGGTTTGAGCAGTTCTTC
>TRBV6-5|TRBJ1-3|few|.
CASSYDYGSGNTIYF
TGTGCCAGCAGTTACGATTATGGTTCTGGAAACACCATATATTTT
>TRBV27|TRBJ2-5|.|.
CARAFRVGFQETQYF
TGTGCCAGAGCTTTCAGGGTAGGCTTCCAAGAGACCCAGTACTTC
>TRBV19|TRBJ1-1|.|.
CASSPSLSTEAFF
TGTGCCAGTAGTCCCTCGTTATCCACTGAAGCTTTCTTT
>TRBV5-4|TRBJ2-1|.|TRBD2
CASSFPGLAGGGSYNEQFF
TGTGCCAGCAGCTTCCCGGGACTAGCGGGAGGTGGGTCCTACAATGAGCAGTTCTTC
>TRBV5-8|TRBJ2-7|.|.
CASSFWDGAYEQYF
TGTGCCAGCAGCTTCTGGGACGGAGCCTACGAGCAGTACTTC
>TRBV9|TRBJ1-1|.|.
CASSAGHKNTEAFF
TGTGCCAGCAGCGCGGGACACAAGAACACTGAAGCTTTCTTT
>TRBV30|TRBJ1-1|.|.
CAWSGGFTEAFF
TGTGCCTGGAGTGGGGGCTTCACTGAAGCTTTCTTT
>TRBV29-1|TRBJ2-2|.|TRBD1
CSSRDSTGELFF
TGCAGCTCTCGGGACAGCACCGGGGAGCTGTTTTTT
>TRBV21-1|TRBJ2-1|.|.
CASSADRGGFF
TGTGCCAGCAGCGCGGACAGGGGGGGGTTCTTC
>TRBV18|TRBJ1-4|.|.
CASSPGDGEKLFF
TGTGCCAGCTCACCGGGAGATGGTGAAAAACTGTTTTTT
>TRBV7-9|TRBJ2-6|.|.
CASSRSESGANVLTF
TGTGCCAGCAGCCGAAGTGAATCTGGGGCCAACGTCCTGACTTTC
>TRBV29-1|TRBJ2-7|once|TRBD2
CSVRTSASYEQYF
TGCAGCGTCCGGACTAGCGCCTCCTACGAGCAGTACTTC
>TRBV11-2|TRBJ2-1|once|TRBD2
CASSFTTGGYNEQFF
TGTGCCAGCAGCTTTACGACGGGAGGGTACAATGAGCAGTTCTTC
>TRBV19|TRBJ1-2|.|.
CASSIQRGQNYGYTF
TGTGCCAGTAGTATTCAAAGGGGACAAAACTATGGCTACACCTTC
>TRBV7-9|TRBJ2-1|.|.
CASSLAGTYNEQFF
TGTGCCAGCAGCTTAGCGGGCACCTACAATGAGCAGTTCTTC
>TRBV27|TRBJ2-7|.|.
CASSFSSVSREQYF
TGTGCCAGCAGTTTCTCGTCAGTTTCGCGTGAGCAGTACTTC
>TRBV12-1|TRBJ2-3|.|.
CASPGADTQYF
TGTGCCAGCCCGGGAGCAGATACGCAGTATTTT
>TRBV7-9|TRBJ2-2|.|.
CASSSSPRGPGELFF
TGTGCCAGCAGTAGTAGTCCTCGGGGACCCGGGGAGCTGTTTTTT
>TRBV5-4|TRBJ1-5|.|.
CASSLGGGHQPQHF
TGTGCCAGCAGCTTGGGAGGGGGACATCAGCCCCAGCATTTT